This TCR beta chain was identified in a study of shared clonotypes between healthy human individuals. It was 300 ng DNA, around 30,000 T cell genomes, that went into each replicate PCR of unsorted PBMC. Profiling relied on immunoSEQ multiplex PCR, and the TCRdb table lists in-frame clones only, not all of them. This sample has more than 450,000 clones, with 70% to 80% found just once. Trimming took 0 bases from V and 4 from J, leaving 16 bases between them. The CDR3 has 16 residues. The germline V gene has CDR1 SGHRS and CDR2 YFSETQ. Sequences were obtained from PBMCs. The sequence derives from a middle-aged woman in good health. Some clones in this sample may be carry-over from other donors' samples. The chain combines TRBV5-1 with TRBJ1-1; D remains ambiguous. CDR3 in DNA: TGCGCCAGCAGCTTGGGCGAAGCCTTACCTAGCACTGAAGCTTTCTTT. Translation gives CASSLGEALPSTEAFF.